Each of the 16 T cell receptor beta chains below was sequenced from the same sample in a study of cytomegalovirus exposure and HLA in healthy donors. Use of 60 Vbeta and 13 Jbeta primers characterized the PCR. TCRdb's table, derived via immunoSEQ multiplex PCR, lists solely in-frame clones and lacks some. The repertoire holds 73,000 or so clones, with 70% to 90% as singletons. Sample: PBMCs. These receptors were obtained from a human donor in good health.

The chain recombines TRBV19 with TRBJ2-3; 7 bases agree with TRBD1. From germline, CDR1 is LNHDA and CDR2 SQIVND (reference sequence). V was pared by 2 bases and J by 4 bases, with 12 bases of the junction left unmatched. This CDR3 spans 17 amino acids. The chain's CDR3 is CASSIQPPLRGPDTQYF. The DNA for the CDR3 is TGTGCCAGTAGTATACAACCCCCACTAAGGGGGCCAGATACGCAGTATTTT.

The chain combines TRBV21-1 with TRBJ2-4; the tabulated D call, TRBD2, remains unverified against the DNA. TRBV21-1 is listed as a pseudogene. This CDR3 has 18 residues. Here the CDR3 DNA reads TGTGCCAGCAGCAAAAATGCGGGGGGGCTTTTTCTCAAAAACATTCAGTACTTC. It yields the protein CASSKNAGGLFLKNIQYF.

The chain combines TRBV7-7 with TRBJ1-3, with D perhaps matching TRBD1 (6 bases). From germline, CDR1 is SSHAT and CDR2 FNYEAQ (reference sequence). V was clipped by 5 bases and J by 4 bases, with 15 bases between them. CDR3 size: 15 residues. The CDR3 loop is CASSPDRPGGNTIYF. The CDR3 DNA follows: TGTGCCAGCAGCCCCGACAGGCCTGGAGGAAACACCATATATTTT.

The J gene is TRBJ2-3, the V gene TRBV5-1; 8 bases fit TRBD2. The CDR3 runs 15 residues. Germline V gives CDR1 SGHRS, CDR2 YFSETQ. V trimming: 2 bases; J trimming: 6 bases; junction bases outside the gene matches: 8. The CDR3 region is CASSFGLALGDTQYF. As DNA, the CDR3 is TGCGCCAGCAGCTTTGGACTAGCTTTGGGTGATACGCAGTATTTT. Filled out from reference TRBV5-1 and TRBJ2-3, the complete variable domain reads KAGVTQTPRYLIKTRGQQVTLSCSPISGHRSVSWYQQTPGQGLQFLFEYFSETQRNKGNFPGRFSGRQFSNSRSEMNVSTLELGDSALYLCASSFGLALGDTQYFGPGTRLTVL.

The chain is built from TRBV5-6 and TRBJ1-2; perhaps TRBD1 as D (5 bases). Per germline, CDR1 SGHDT and CDR2 YYEEEE. V was trimmed by 0 bases and J by 6 bases, leaving 18 bases between them. This CDR3 region has 16 residues. DNA of the CDR3: TGTGCCAGCAGCTTGGTTGGTCCAAGCAAAGGGGATGGCTACACCTTC. It encodes CASSLVGPSKGDGYTF. Full variable domain (remainder filled in from reference TRBV5-6 and TRBJ1-2): DAGVTQSPTHLIKTRGQQVTLRCSPKSGHDTVSWYQQALGQGPQFIFQYYEEEERQRGNFPDRFSGHQFPNYSSELNVNALLLGDSALYLCASSLVGPSKGDGYTFGSGTRLTVV.

This clone was seen only a few times. This chain links TRBV7-2 with TRBJ2-7; TRBD1 matches 11 bases. The trim removed 3 bases at V and 7 bases at J, leaving 8 bases unmatched. The CDR3 sequence is 15 residues long. Germline CDR1 is SGHTA and CDR2 is FQGNSA. The CDR3 DNA sequence: TGTGCCAGCAGCTTTTTCGGACAGGGGGCGGAGGAGCAGTACTTC. This encodes CASSFFGQGAEEQYF.

The J gene is TRBJ2-3, the V gene TRBV6-4; 7 bases are a match to TRBD2. The CDR3 consists of 13 residues. The junction had 4 bases not matched to a gene; V was cut back by 6 bases and J by 4 bases. Per germline, CDR1 MRHNA and CDR2 SNTAGT. In DNA form, the CDR3 reads TGTGCCAGCAGCCGGACTAGATCAGATACGCAGTATTTT. Protein sequence: CASSRTRSDTQYF.

This clone was seen only a few times. The chain recombines TRBV5-6 with TRBJ1-2; TRBD1 aligns across 9 bases. The CDR3 covers 14 residues. Germline trimming cut 4 bases from V and 7 bases from J; bases unmatched to any gene: 8. Germline V gene sequence: CDR1 SGHDT, CDR2 YYEEEE. CDR3 DNA sequence: TGTGCCAGCAGCCCTACAGGGGGCAGGGGTGGCTACACCTTC. It encodes CASSPTGGRGGYTF.

The rearrangement links TRBV28 to TRBJ1-1, with 9 positions matching TRBD1. Germline V gene sequence: CDR1 MDHEN, CDR2 SYDVKM. The CDR3 runs to 17 residues. J was trimmed by 3 bases and V by 5 bases; bases with no gene match: 13. In DNA form, the CDR3 reads TGTGCCAGCAGTGTCACCCCCGGGACAGGGAAGTACACTGAAGCTTTCTTT. Protein sequence: CASSVTPGTGKYTEAFF.

In this sample, this clone turned up once. This sequence joins TRBV7-3 and TRBJ1-1; D possibly corresponds to TRBD1 (5 bases). In germline, CDR1 is SGHTA, CDR2 FQGTGA. Between the trimmed V and J ends, which lost 5 bases and 5 bases, there was a span of 15 bases. The CDR3 loop spans 14 amino acids. CDR3 amino acids: CASSAGPGGTEAFF. For the CDR3, the DNA is TGTGCCAGCAGCGCCGGTCCGGGGGGGACTGAAGCTTTCTTT.

The chain joins TRBV19 to TRBJ2-3; D gene unclear. Trimming shortened V by 7 bases and J by 0 bases, and 11 bases separated the two germline ends. In germline, CDR1 is LNHDA, CDR2 SQIVND (reference sequence). The CDR3 has 14 amino acids. In DNA, the CDR3 is TGTGCCAGTAAGTACGGTCCTAGCACAGATACGCAGTATTTT. Amino acid sequence: CASKYGPSTDTQYF.

The chain employs TRBV5-4 and TRBJ2-1, with 8 bases that match TRBD2. Germline values: CDR1 SGHNT, CDR2 YYREEE (reference sequence). This CDR3 spans 15 amino acids. Unmatched junction bases numbered 13, after V lost 6 bases and J lost 8 bases. The CDR3 nucleotides read TGTGCCAGCACCAATCCGCGGGGGGCCGGGTATGAGCAGTTCTTC. The encoded protein is CASTNPRGAGYEQFF.

For this clone: Germline is not matched at one junction end, which may reflect a read error. The chain couples TRBV29-1 to TRBJ2-3; weak D call: TRBD2 (7 bases). The CDR3 length is 14 residues. Germline assignment: CDR1 SQVTM and CDR2 ANQGSEA. CDR3 in amino acids: CRVGGGGGTDTQYF. CDR3 coding DNA: TGCAGGGTTGGGGGAGGGGGGGGGACAGATACGCAGTATTTT.

The V gene is TRBV13, the J gene TRBJ1-6; 10 bases are shared with TRBD1. The CDR3 contains 13 residues. The germline CDR1 and CDR2 sequences are PRHDT and FYEKMQ (reference sequence). V shed 7 bases and J 10 bases; nucleotides not matched to a gene: 4. CDR3 coding DNA: TGTGCCAGCACGGGACAGGGGAACTCACCCCTCCACTTT. Translated, it gives CASTGQGNSPLHF.

This chain links TRBV4-3 with TRBJ1-3; D is undetermined. The CDR3 consists of 18 residues. From germline, CDR1 is LGHNA and CDR2 YSLEER. V shed 3 bases and J shed 0 bases, with 18 bases lying between them. CDR3: CASSQTLVDHYSGNTIYF. CDR3 DNA: TGCGCCAGCAGCCAGACTCTAGTCGACCACTACTCTGGAAACACCATATATTTT.

The chain links TRBV19 to TRBJ2-2, with D possibly TRBD1 on 6 matching bases. This CDR3 is built from 13 residues. Trimming removed 6 bases from V and 8 bases from J, with 13 bases in between. CDR1 and CDR2 (germline): LNHDA, SQIVND (reference sequence). CDR3 sequence: CASRTAGTGELFF. As DNA, the CDR3 is TGTGCCAGTAGGACAGCAGGGACAGGGGAGCTGTTTTTT.